A selection of T cell receptor beta chains follows, all from one sample in a study of T cell responses to AZD1222 COVID-19 vaccine. The protocol was immunoSEQ multiplex PCR, while the TCRdb copy is restricted to in-frame clones and leaves out a portion. The table records under 140,000 clones, roughly nine tenths of them present only once. The sequencing here drew on peripheral blood, taken on day 0 of AZD1222 vaccination. These receptors were taken from an adult in good health. The CDR3 runs from the conserved cysteine through the conserved F or W. The order of the fields is D gene, clone size, J gene, V gene, CDR3 DNA, CDR3 protein. D genes are given only for firm matches. Clone sizes are given selectively: once, few, many, or a class where the clone is expanded.

d_gene: .
abundance: .
j_gene: TRBJ1-1
v_gene: TRBV6-5
CDR3nt: TGTGCCAGCAGTTACTCGCAAAGTCGGATGAACACTGAAGCTTTCTTT
CDR3aa: CASSYSQSRMNTEAFF

d_gene: .
abundance: .
j_gene: TRBJ1-1
v_gene: TRBV7-8
CDR3nt: TGTGCCAGCAGCTTCCGGGAAGTAAGGACTGAAGCTTTCTTT
CDR3aa: CASSFREVRTEAFF

d_gene: .
abundance: .
j_gene: TRBJ1-1
v_gene: TRBV6-2/TRBV6-3
CDR3nt: TGTGCCAGCAGTTTATCTGGGCGTGATGAAGCTTTCTTT
CDR3aa: CASSLSGRDEAFF

d_gene: TRBD2
abundance: .
j_gene: TRBJ2-1
v_gene: TRBV7-8
CDR3nt: TGTGCCAGCAGCTTTCGTTTTAGCGGGAGGGTGTATGAGCAGTTCTTC
CDR3aa: CASSFRFSGRVYEQFF

d_gene: .
abundance: .
j_gene: TRBJ1-1
v_gene: TRBV3-1/TRBV3-2
CDR3nt: TGTGCCAGCAGCCGACCAGCAAACACTGAAGCTTTCTTT
CDR3aa: CASSRPANTEAFF

d_gene: .
abundance: few
j_gene: TRBJ1-2
v_gene: TRBV27
CDR3nt: TGTGCCAGCAGTCGATTCGGATTAGGCGGGGTAACGTCAAACTATGGCTACACCTTC
CDR3aa: CASSRFGLGGVTSNYGYTF

d_gene: .
abundance: .
j_gene: TRBJ1-3
v_gene: TRBV5-1
CDR3nt: TGCGCCAGCAGCTTGGGGGGTGGTACAGCCTCTGGAAACACCATATATTTT
CDR3aa: CASSLGGGTASGNTIYF

d_gene: TRBD2
abundance: .
j_gene: TRBJ2-5
v_gene: TRBV7-2
CDR3nt: TGTGCCAGCAGCTTAGACAGCGGGAGGGACGGGACCCAGTACTTC
CDR3aa: CASSLDSGRDGTQYF

d_gene: TRBD2
abundance: .
j_gene: TRBJ2-1
v_gene: TRBV27
CDR3nt: TGTGCCAGCAGTTTTCGATTGCTAGCGGGAGGGCCGCTGTTCTTC
CDR3aa: CASSFRLLAGGPLFF

d_gene: .
abundance: once
j_gene: TRBJ1-5
v_gene: TRBV19
CDR3nt: TGTGCCAGTAGTAGCCAGGGTAGCGGCAATCAGCCCCAGCATTTT
CDR3aa: CASSSQGSGNQPQHF

d_gene: TRBD1
abundance: .
j_gene: TRBJ1-3
v_gene: TRBV5-1
CDR3nt: TGCGCCAGCAGCCTCGGGACAGCTGGAAACACCATATATTTT
CDR3aa: CASSLGTAGNTIYF

d_gene: .
abundance: .
j_gene: TRBJ1-3
v_gene: TRBV28
CDR3nt: TGTGCCATCTCTAAAGCAGGGAGAACTGGAAACACCATATATTTT
CDR3aa: CAISKAGRTGNTIYF

d_gene: TRBD1
abundance: once
j_gene: TRBJ2-7
v_gene: TRBV5-4
CDR3nt: TGTGCCAGCAGCTTCGGTGGGCAGGGGGTCTACCACGAGCAGTACTTC
CDR3aa: CASSFGGQGVYHEQYF

d_gene: .
abundance: once
j_gene: TRBJ2-5
v_gene: TRBV3-1/TRBV3-2
CDR3nt: TGTGCCAGCAGCCAAGGGTGGCTTGGGCAAGAGACCCAGTACTTC
CDR3aa: CASSQGWLGQETQYF

d_gene: TRBD1
abundance: .
j_gene: TRBJ1-1
v_gene: TRBV7-9
CDR3nt: TGTGCCAGCAGCTCAGGGGGTTGGGCTGAAGCTTTCTTT
CDR3aa: CASSSGGWAEAFF

d_gene: TRBD2
abundance: .
j_gene: TRBJ2-7
v_gene: TRBV5-6
CDR3nt: TGTGCCAGCAGCCCCGGGACTAGCGGGAGTCAGTACGAGCAGTACTTC
CDR3aa: CASSPGTSGSQYEQYF

d_gene: TRBD1
abundance: .
j_gene: TRBJ2-4
v_gene: TRBV10-1
CDR3nt: TGCGCCAGCAGTGGGTGGACAGGGATAGCCAAAAACATTCAGTACTTC
CDR3aa: CASSGWTGIAKNIQYF

d_gene: .
abundance: .
j_gene: TRBJ2-3
v_gene: TRBV19
CDR3nt: TGTGCCAGCCCATTGTCGAGGTCAGGGAAAAACACAGATACGCAGTATTTT
CDR3aa: CASPLSRSGKNTDTQYF

d_gene: .
abundance: .
j_gene: TRBJ2-1
v_gene: TRBV10-2
CDR3nt: TGCGCCAGCATTACGCCAATACCTAGCCGGGATGAGCAGTTCTTC
CDR3aa: CASITPIPSRDEQFF

d_gene: .
abundance: .
j_gene: TRBJ1-2
v_gene: TRBV11-1
CDR3nt: TGTGCCAGCAGCCCGAGCGACTATGGCTACACCTTC
CDR3aa: CASSPSDYGYTF

d_gene: .
abundance: .
j_gene: TRBJ2-3
v_gene: TRBV10-3
CDR3nt: TGTGCCATCAGTGAGTCCGGGCAGGGGGGTTCCACAGATACGCAGTATTTT
CDR3aa: CAISESGQGGSTDTQYF

d_gene: TRBD1
abundance: .
j_gene: TRBJ1-2
v_gene: TRBV3-1/TRBV3-2
CDR3nt: TGTGCCAGCAGCCAATCGGACAGGGGGACGGATGGCTACACCTTC
CDR3aa: CASSQSDRGTDGYTF

d_gene: TRBD2
abundance: .
j_gene: TRBJ2-2
v_gene: TRBV5-1
CDR3nt: TGCGCCAGCAGCTTGGGGACTAGCGGAACAAACACCGGGGAGCTGTTTTTT
CDR3aa: CASSLGTSGTNTGELFF

d_gene: .
abundance: .
j_gene: TRBJ2-2
v_gene: TRBV3-1/TRBV3-2
CDR3nt: TGTGCCAGCAGCCAAAGGACACTAAACACCGGGGAGCTGTTTTTT
CDR3aa: CASSQRTLNTGELFF

d_gene: .
abundance: .
j_gene: TRBJ1-2
v_gene: TRBV7-3
CDR3nt: TGTGCCAGCAGCTTAACGGGGGGAAGTAGAAGCGGCTACACCTTC
CDR3aa: CASSLTGGSRSGYTF

d_gene: TRBD1
abundance: .
j_gene: TRBJ2-7
v_gene: TRBV6-2/TRBV6-3
CDR3nt: TGTGCCAGCAGTTCGGGACAGGGGGCCTTCTACGAGCAGTACTTC
CDR3aa: CASSSGQGAFYEQYF

d_gene: TRBD1
abundance: .
j_gene: TRBJ1-2
v_gene: TRBV19
CDR3nt: TGTGCCAGTAGTACCTTCCCGGGACAGCCCTACTATGGCTACACCTTC
CDR3aa: CASSTFPGQPYYGYTF

d_gene: TRBD1
abundance: .
j_gene: TRBJ1-6
v_gene: TRBV9
CDR3nt: TGTGCCAGCAGCAAAGGGACAGAGCGTTATAATTCACCCCTCCACTTT
CDR3aa: CASSKGTERYNSPLHF

d_gene: TRBD1
abundance: .
j_gene: TRBJ1-2
v_gene: TRBV7-2
CDR3nt: TGTGCCAGCAGCACGACCTCCGGGACAGGGGGTGGCGGCTACACCTTC
CDR3aa: CASSTTSGTGGGGYTF

d_gene: TRBD1
abundance: .
j_gene: TRBJ1-5
v_gene: TRBV19
CDR3nt: TGTGCCACCGGCGGGGACAGGGGGCGAATAGGTCAGCCCCAGCATTTT
CDR3aa: CATGGDRGRIGQPQHF

d_gene: .
abundance: few
j_gene: TRBJ1-1
v_gene: TRBV6-5
CDR3nt: TGTGCCAGCAGACGCGGCGCGTTCAACACTGAAGCTTTCTTT
CDR3aa: CASRRGAFNTEAFF

d_gene: .
abundance: .
j_gene: TRBJ1-2
v_gene: TRBV5-1
CDR3nt: TGCGCCAGCAGCTCCGGGGACTGGGGTGGGGTGCATGGCTACACCTTC
CDR3aa: CASSSGDWGGVHGYTF

d_gene: .
abundance: .
j_gene: TRBJ1-2
v_gene: TRBV6-4
CDR3nt: TGTGCCAGCAGTGCGTCGGGACTCGCTGGCTACACCTTC
CDR3aa: CASSASGLAGYTF

d_gene: .
abundance: .
j_gene: TRBJ2-2
v_gene: TRBV12-3/TRBV12-4
CDR3nt: TGTGCCAGCAATCTTGCCGCCACCGGGGAGCTGTTTTTT
CDR3aa: CASNLAATGELFF

d_gene: .
abundance: .
j_gene: TRBJ2-1
v_gene: TRBV6-6
CDR3nt: TGTGCCAGCAGTTACGGGGAGGCAGGGGGCAATGAGCAGTTCTTC
CDR3aa: CASSYGEAGGNEQFF

d_gene: .
abundance: .
j_gene: TRBJ1-4
v_gene: TRBV6-5
CDR3nt: TGTGCCAGCAGTACGAACAGGGCAACTAATGAAAAACTGTTTTTT
CDR3aa: CASSTNRATNEKLFF

d_gene: .
abundance: .
j_gene: TRBJ2-3
v_gene: TRBV7-2
CDR3nt: TGTGCCAGCAGCCCATTTGGGTCCTCAGGGACGCAGTATTTT
CDR3aa: CASSPFGSSGTQYF

d_gene: .
abundance: .
j_gene: TRBJ2-3
v_gene: TRBV11-2
CDR3nt: TGTGCCAGCAGCTCCCGACCCCCACACACAGATACGCAGTATTTT
CDR3aa: CASSSRPPHTDTQYF

d_gene: .
abundance: .
j_gene: TRBJ1-6
v_gene: TRBV6-6
CDR3nt: TGTGCCAGCAGTTACTCGAGCGCCCCGGGGTCACCCCTCCACTTT
CDR3aa: CASSYSSAPGSPLHF

d_gene: TRBD2
abundance: once
j_gene: TRBJ2-7
v_gene: TRBV29-1
CDR3nt: TGCAGCGTTGAGGGGACTAGCGGGGGGCCCGCCTACGAGCAGTACTTC
CDR3aa: CSVEGTSGGPAYEQYF

d_gene: .
abundance: .
j_gene: TRBJ2-5
v_gene: TRBV5-1
CDR3nt: TGCGCCAGCAGCCCGACAGGAGCCCCTTCCGAGACCCAGTACTTC
CDR3aa: CASSPTGAPSETQYF